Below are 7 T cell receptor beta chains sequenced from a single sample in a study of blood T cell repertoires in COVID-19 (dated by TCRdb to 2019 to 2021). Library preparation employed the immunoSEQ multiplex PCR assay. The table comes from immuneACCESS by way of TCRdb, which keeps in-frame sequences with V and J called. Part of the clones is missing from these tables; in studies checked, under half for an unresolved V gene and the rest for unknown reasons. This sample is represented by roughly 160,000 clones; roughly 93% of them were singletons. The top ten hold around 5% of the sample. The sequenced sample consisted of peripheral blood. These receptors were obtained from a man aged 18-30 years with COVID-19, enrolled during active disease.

CDR3 DNA sequence: TGTGCCACCTACGTCGGTGAAGCTTTCTTT. As protein: CATYVGEAFF. The rearrangement uses TRBV7-6 and TRBJ1-1; D not certain. V was pared by 10 bases and J by 7 bases, with 10 bases between. CDR1 is SGHVS and CDR2 is FNYEAQ in the germline V gene. The CDR3 loop spans 10 amino acids.

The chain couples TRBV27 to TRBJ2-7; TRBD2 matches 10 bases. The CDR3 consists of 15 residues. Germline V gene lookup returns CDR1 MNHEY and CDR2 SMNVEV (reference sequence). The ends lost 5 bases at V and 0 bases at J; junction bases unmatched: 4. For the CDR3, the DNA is TGTGCCAGCAGTCTTCTAGCGGGAGCCTCCTACGAGCAGTACTTC. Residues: CASSLLAGASYEQYF.

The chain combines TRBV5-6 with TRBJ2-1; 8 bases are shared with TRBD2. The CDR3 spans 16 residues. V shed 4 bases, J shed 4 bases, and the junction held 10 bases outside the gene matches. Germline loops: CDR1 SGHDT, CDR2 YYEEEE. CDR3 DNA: TGTGCCAGCAGCCATCCGACCGGGACTAGTTACAATGAGCAGTTCTTC. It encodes CASSHPTGTSYNEQFF.

CDR3 region: CASSFTEEQYF. As DNA, the CDR3 is TGTGCCAGCAGTTTCACTGAAGAGCAGTACTTC. The chain employs TRBV12-3 or TRBV12-4 and TRBJ2-7, with D unresolved. The CDR3 length is 11 residues. V was clipped by 3 bases and J by 7 bases, with 7 bases between them.

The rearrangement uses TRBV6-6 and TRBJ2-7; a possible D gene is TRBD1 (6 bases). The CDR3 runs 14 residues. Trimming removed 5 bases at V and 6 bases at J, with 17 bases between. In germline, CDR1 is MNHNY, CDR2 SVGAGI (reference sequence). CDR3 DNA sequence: TGTGCCAGCAGTCCCACACAGGGTGTTGGCGAGCAGTACTTC. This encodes CASSPTQGVGEQYF.

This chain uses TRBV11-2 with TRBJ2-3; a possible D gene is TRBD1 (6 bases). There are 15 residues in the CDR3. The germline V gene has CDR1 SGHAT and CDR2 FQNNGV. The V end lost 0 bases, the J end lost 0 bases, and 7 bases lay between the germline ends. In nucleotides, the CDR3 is TGTGCCAGCAGCTTAGAGGGACATAGCACAGATACGCAGTATTTT. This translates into CASSLEGHSTDTQYF.

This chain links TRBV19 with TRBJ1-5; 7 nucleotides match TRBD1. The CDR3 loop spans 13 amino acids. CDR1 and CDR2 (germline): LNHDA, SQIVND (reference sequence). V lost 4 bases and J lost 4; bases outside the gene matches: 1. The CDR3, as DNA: TGTGCCAGTAGTAGGGACAGAAATCAGCCCCAGCATTTT. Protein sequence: CASSRDRNQPQHF.